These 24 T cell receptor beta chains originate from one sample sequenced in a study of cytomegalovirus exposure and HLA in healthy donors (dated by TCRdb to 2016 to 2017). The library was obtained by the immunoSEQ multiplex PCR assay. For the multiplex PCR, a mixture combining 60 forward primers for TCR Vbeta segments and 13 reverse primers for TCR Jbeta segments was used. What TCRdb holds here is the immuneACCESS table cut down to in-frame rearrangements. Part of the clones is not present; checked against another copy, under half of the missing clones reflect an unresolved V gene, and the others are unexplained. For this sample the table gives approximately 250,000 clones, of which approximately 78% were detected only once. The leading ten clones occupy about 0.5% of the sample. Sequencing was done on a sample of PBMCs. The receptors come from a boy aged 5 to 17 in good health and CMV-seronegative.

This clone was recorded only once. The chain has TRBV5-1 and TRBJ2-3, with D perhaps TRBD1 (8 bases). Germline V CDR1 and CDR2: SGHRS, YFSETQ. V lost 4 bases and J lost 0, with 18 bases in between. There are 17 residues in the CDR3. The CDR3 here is CASSPYGQGGSTDTQYF. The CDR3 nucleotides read TGCGCCAGCAGCCCCTACGGACAGGGAGGGAGCACAGATACGCAGTATTTT.

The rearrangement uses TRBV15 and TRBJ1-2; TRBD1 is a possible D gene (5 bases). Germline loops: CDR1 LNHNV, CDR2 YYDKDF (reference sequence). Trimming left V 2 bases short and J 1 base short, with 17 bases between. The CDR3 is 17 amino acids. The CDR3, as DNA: TGTGCCACCAGCAGATTTGGAGGGGAGAATCTTAACTATGGCTACACCTTC. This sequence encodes CATSRFGGENLNYGYTF.

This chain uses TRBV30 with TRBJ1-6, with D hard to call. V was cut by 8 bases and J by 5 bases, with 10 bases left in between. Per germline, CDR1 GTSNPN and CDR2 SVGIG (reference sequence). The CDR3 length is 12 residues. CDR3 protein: CAIRRDNSPLHF. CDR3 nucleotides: TGTGCCATAAGACGGGATAATTCACCCCTCCACTTT.

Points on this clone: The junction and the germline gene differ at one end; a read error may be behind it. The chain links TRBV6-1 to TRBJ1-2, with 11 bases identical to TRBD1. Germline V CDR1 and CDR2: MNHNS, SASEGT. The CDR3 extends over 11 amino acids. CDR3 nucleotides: TGTGCCAGCGGGACCGGGACAGGGGGTCGTTTC. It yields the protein CASGTGTGGRF.

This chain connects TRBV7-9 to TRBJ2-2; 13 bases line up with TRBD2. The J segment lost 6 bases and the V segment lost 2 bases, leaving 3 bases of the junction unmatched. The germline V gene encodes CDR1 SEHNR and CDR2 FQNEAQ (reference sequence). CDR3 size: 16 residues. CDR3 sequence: CASSLLLAGGPGELFF. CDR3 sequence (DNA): TGTGCCAGCAGCTTACTACTAGCGGGAGGGCCCGGGGAGCTGTTTTTT. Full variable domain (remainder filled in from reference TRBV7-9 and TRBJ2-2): DTGVSQNPRHKITKRGQNVTFRCDPISEHNRLYWYRQTLGQGPEFLTYFQNEAQLEKSRLLSDRFSAERPKGSFSTLEIQRTEQGDSAMYLCASSLLLAGGPGELFFGEGSRLTVL.

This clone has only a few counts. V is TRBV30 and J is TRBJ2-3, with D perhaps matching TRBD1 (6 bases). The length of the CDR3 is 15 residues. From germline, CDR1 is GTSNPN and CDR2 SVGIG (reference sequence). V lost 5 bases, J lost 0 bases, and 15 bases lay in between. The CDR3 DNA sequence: TGTGCCTGGGGCACCGGGACACCCAGCACAGATACGCAGTATTTT. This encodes CAWGTGTPSTDTQYF.

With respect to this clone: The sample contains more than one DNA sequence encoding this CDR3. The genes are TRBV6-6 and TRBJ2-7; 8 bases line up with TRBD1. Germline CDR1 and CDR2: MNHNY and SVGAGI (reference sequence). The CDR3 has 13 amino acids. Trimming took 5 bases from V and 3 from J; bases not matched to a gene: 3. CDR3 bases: TGTGCCAGCAGTGCAACAGGGGGCTACGAGCAGTACTTC. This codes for CASSATGGYEQYF.

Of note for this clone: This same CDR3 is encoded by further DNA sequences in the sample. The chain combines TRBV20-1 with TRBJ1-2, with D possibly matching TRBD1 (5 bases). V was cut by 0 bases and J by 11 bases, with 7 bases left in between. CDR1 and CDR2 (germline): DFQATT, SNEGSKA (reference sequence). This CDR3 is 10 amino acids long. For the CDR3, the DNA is TGCAGTGCTAGAGATAGGGGTTACACCTTC. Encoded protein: CSARDRGYTF.

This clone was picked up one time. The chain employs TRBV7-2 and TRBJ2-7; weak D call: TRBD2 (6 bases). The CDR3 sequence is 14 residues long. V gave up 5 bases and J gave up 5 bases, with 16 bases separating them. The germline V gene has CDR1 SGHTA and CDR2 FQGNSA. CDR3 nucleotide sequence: TGTGCCAGCAGCCAGGGACTCCAAGGACACGAGCAGTACTTC. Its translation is CASSQGLQGHEQYF.

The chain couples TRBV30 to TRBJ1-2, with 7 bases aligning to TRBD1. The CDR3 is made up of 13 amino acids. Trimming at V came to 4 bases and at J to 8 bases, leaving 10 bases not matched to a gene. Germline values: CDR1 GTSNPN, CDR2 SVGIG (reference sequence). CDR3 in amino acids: CAWTSRVGGGYTF. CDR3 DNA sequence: TGTGCCTGGACCTCGAGGGTAGGGGGCGGCTACACCTTC.

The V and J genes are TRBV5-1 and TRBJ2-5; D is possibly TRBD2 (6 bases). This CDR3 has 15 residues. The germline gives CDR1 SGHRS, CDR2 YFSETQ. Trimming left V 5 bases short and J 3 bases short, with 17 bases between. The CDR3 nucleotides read TGCGCCAGCAGTAGGGGAGGCCAGGCGGAAGAGACCCAGTACTTC. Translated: CASSRGGQAEETQYF.

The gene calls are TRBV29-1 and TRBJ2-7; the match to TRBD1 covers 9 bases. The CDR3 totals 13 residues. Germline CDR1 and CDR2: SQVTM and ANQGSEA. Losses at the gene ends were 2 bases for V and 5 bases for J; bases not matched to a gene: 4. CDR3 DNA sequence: TGCAGCGTTGAACAGGGACAGGGTCACGAGCAGTACTTC. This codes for CSVEQGQGHEQYF.

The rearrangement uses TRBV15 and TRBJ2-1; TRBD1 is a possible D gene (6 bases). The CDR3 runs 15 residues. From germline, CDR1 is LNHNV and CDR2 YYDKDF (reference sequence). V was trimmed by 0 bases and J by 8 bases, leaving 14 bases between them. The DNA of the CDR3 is TGTGCCACCAGCAGAGATAACCGACAGGTCGATGAGCAGTTCTTC. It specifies CATSRDNRQVDEQFF.

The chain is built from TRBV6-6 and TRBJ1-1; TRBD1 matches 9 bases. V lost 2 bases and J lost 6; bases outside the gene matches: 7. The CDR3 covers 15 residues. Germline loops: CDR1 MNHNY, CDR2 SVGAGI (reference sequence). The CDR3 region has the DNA TGTGCCAGCAGTTACCCCACGGGGACAGGGCCTGAAGCTTTCTTT. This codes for CASSYPTGTGPEAFF.

CDR3: CASLLLAASTDTQYF. Here the CDR3 DNA reads TGTGCCAGTCTCTTGCTAGCGGCTAGCACAGATACGCAGTATTTT. The chain is built from TRBV2 and TRBJ2-3; 7 bases align to TRBD2. The CDR3 is 15 residues long. The junction had 9 bases not matched to a gene; V was cut back by 9 bases and J by 0 bases. From germline, CDR1 is SNHLY and CDR2 FYNNEI.

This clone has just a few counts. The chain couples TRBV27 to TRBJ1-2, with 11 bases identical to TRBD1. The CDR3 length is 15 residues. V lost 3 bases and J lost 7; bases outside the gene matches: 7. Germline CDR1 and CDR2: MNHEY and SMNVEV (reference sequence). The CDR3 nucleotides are TGTGCCAGCAGTTTTTTCGGACAGGGGGCCTTTGGCTACACCTTC. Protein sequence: CASSFFGQGAFGYTF.

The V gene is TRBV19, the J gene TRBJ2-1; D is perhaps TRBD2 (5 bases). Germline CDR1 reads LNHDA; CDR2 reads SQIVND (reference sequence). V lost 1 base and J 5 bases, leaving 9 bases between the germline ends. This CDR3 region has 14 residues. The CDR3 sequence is CASSIGRTDNEQFF. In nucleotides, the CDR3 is TGTGCCAGTAGTATAGGACGGACTGACAATGAGCAGTTCTTC.

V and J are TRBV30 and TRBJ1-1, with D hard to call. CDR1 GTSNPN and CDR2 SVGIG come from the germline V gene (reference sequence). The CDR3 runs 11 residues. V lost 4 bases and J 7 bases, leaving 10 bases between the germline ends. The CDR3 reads CAWNQIGEAFF. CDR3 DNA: TGTGCCTGGAACCAAATCGGTGAAGCTTTCTTT.

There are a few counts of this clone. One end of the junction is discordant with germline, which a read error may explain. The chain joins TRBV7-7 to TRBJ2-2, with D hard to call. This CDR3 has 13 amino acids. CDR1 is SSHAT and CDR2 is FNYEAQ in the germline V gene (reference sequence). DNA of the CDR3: TGTGCTAGCAGCTTATCGGGCACCGGGGAGCTGTTTTTT. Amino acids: CASSLSGTGELFF.

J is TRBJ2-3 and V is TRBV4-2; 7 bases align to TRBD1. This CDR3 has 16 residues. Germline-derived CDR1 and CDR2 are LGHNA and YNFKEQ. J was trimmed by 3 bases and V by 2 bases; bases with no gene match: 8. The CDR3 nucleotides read TGTGCCAGCAGCCAAAAATTTCAGGGGGATACAGATACGCAGTATTTT. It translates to CASSQKFQGDTDTQYF.

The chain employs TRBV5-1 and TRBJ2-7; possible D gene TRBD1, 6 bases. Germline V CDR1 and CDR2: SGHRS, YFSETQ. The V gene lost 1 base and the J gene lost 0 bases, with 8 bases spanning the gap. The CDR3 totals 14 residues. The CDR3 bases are TGCGCCAGCAGCTTGTGGGACAACTCCTACGAGCAGTACTTC. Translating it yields CASSLWDNSYEQYF.

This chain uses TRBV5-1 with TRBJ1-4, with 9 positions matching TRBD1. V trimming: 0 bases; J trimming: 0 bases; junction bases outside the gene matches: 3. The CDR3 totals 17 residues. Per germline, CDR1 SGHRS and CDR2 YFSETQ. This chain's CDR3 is CASSLGQGGATNEKLFF. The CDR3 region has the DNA TGCGCCAGCAGCTTGGGACAGGGGGGGGCAACTAATGAAAAACTGTTTTTT.

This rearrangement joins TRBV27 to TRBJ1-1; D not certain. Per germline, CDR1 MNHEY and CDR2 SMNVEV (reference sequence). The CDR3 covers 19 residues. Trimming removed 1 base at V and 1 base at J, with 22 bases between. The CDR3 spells CASSLFGLRGFGRNTEAFF. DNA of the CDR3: TGTGCCAGCAGTTTATTTGGGTTGAGAGGATTTGGGAGGAACACTGAAGCTTTCTTT.

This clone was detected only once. The CDR3: CAWSRLGEQYF. In DNA, the CDR3 is TGTGCCTGGAGTAGACTAGGCGAGCAGTACTTC. V gene TRBV30 combines with J gene TRBJ2-7; D may be TRBD2 (6 bases). The germline V gene has CDR1 GTSNPN and CDR2 SVGIG (reference sequence). The CDR3 has 11 amino acids. Deletions cut 2 bases from V and 6 bases from J, with 8 bases between.